This T cell receptor beta chain emerged from a study of identifying expanded T cells in peripheral blood. Using immunoSEQ multiplex PCR, the repertoire was profiled, and TCRdb retains in-frame clones only, with some absent. The sample has approximately 120,000 clones, more than 80% seen once. The CDR3 runs to 16 residues. Germline assignment: CDR1 SGHVS and CDR2 FQNEAQ. The V end lost 3 bases, the J end lost 3 bases, and 17 bases lay between the germline ends. Collection occurred without any documented infections or immune events in donors. This receptor was taken from a person aged 18-69 years in good health. The chain employs TRBV7-8 and TRBJ1-1, with D unclear. Sequencing input: blood. The CDR3 reads CASSLLMALRDTEAFF. The CDR3 DNA is TGTGCCAGCAGCTTGTTAATGGCCCTCCGGGACACTGAAGCTTTCTTT.